These 18 T cell receptor beta chains originate from one sample sequenced in a study of blood T cell repertoires in COVID-19. The assay was immunoSEQ multiplex PCR, and TCRdb's table has in-frame clones only and misses some. The sample holds roughly 190,000 clones, approximately 90% seen once. The sequencing sample was made of peripheral blood. The receptor set was obtained from a man younger than 40 with acute or convalescent COVID-19.

Note on this clone: Other nucleotide sequences in the sample specify the same CDR3. CDR3 in amino acids: CASRGGFGQPQHF. Here the CDR3 DNA reads TGTGCCAGCAGAGGGGGCTTCGGGCAGCCCCAGCATTTT. The chain is built from TRBV6-5 and TRBJ1-5; 7 bases fit TRBD1. The junction had 6 bases not matched to a gene; V was cut back by 6 bases and J by 7 bases. This CDR3 comprises 13 residues. Germline V CDR1 and CDR2: MNHEY, SVGAGI.

This clone was counted a few times. This chain uses TRBV7-8 with TRBJ1-1; D perhaps matches TRBD1 (6 bases). This CDR3 contains 16 residues. Trimming took 1 base from V and 5 from J, leaving 17 bases between them. Germline CDR1 SGHVS, CDR2 FQNEAQ. Here the CDR3 reads CASSLERGAGKTEAFF. DNA of the CDR3: TGTGCCAGCAGCTTAGAACGGGGGGCCGGAAAAACTGAAGCTTTCTTT.

The chain joins TRBV4-2 to TRBJ2-5, with D perhaps TRBD1 (6 bases). Germline V gene lookup returns CDR1 LGHNA and CDR2 YNFKEQ. The CDR3 extends over 14 amino acids. Trimming removed 4 bases from V and 1 base from J, with 10 bases in between. The CDR3 coding sequence is TGTGCCAGCAGCCTTCAGGGGTCCCAAGAGACCCAGTACTTC. Translated, it gives CASSLQGSQETQYF.

The chain recombines TRBV6-5 with TRBJ1-2, with D hard to call. The CDR3 consists of 12 residues. The V and J ends lost 10 bases and 8 bases respectively, with 17 bases between them. Per germline, CDR1 MNHEY and CDR2 SVGAGI. This CDR3 reads CATELPPSGYTF. In DNA form, the CDR3 reads TGTGCCACCGAACTACCCCCCAGCGGCTACACCTTC.

This clone has just one count. The V call is TRBV4-1, the J call TRBJ1-5, with D possibly TRBD1 on 6 matching bases. The V end lost 3 bases, the J end lost 2 bases, and 8 bases lay between the germline ends. This CDR3 spans 14 amino acids. The germline V gene encodes CDR1 MGHRA and CDR2 YSYEKL. This CDR3 reads CASSHSGGNQPQHF. Here the CDR3 DNA reads TGCGCCAGCAGCCATTCAGGGGGCAATCAGCCCCAGCATTTT.

The chain couples TRBV16 to TRBJ1-1, with D perhaps TRBD1 (6 bases). Germline lookup yields CDR1 KGHSY and CDR2 FQNENV. V lost 2 bases to trimming and J lost 5 bases, with 12 bases between them. The CDR3 runs to 14 residues. The CDR3 sequence: CASSQEGGDTEAFF. CDR3 DNA sequence: TGTGCCAGCAGCCAAGAGGGGGGGGATACTGAAGCTTTCTTT.

Only one count was recorded for this clone. This chain uses TRBV30 with TRBJ1-2; no firm D call. Per the germline V gene, CDR1 is GTSNPN and CDR2 is SVGIG (reference sequence). The CDR3 contains 12 residues. Trimming left V 2 bases short and J 3 bases short, with 7 bases between. CDR3 residues: CAWSIQDYGYTF. The CDR3 DNA is TGTGCCTGGAGTATCCAGGACTATGGCTACACCTTC.

This sequence joins TRBV5-4 and TRBJ2-7; 9 bases align to TRBD1. This CDR3 is 15 amino acids long. CDR1 SGHNT and CDR2 YYREEE come from the germline V gene (reference sequence). V was clipped by 4 bases and J by 5 bases; unmatched bases: 10. CDR3 in amino acids: CASSAPGQGSDEQYF. CDR3 in DNA: TGTGCCAGCAGCGCACCGGGACAGGGATCGGACGAGCAGTACTTC.

This chain uses TRBV6-4 with TRBJ2-1; D possibly corresponds to TRBD2 (5 bases). V was pared by 3 bases and J by 0 bases, with 9 bases between. The CDR3 has 15 residues. Germline V gene lookup returns CDR1 MRHNA and CDR2 SNTAGT. The CDR3 coding sequence is TGTGCCAGCAGTGATGAGCGGAGCTCCTACAATGAGCAGTTCTTC. It translates to CASSDERSSYNEQFF.

This chain joins TRBV4-1 and TRBJ2-7; TRBD2 might be the D (6 bases). Deletions cut 4 bases from V and 1 base from J, with 20 bases between. The CDR3 runs 17 residues. Germline loops: CDR1 MGHRA, CDR2 YSYEKL. The CDR3 DNA follows: TGCGCCAGCAGCCCCTACATGACGGGGGTCCCTTCCTACGAGCAGTACTTC. Translated, it gives CASSPYMTGVPSYEQYF.

The V and J genes are TRBV6-1 and TRBJ1-4; D gene ambiguous. The CDR3 consists of 15 residues. Germline CDR1 reads MNHNS; CDR2 reads SASEGT. Trimming pared 0 bases from V and 10 bases from J, leaving 15 bases between. Here the CDR3 reads CASSEAVQEAGKLFF. CDR3 DNA sequence: TGTGCCAGCAGTGAAGCGGTCCAGGAGGCCGGAAAACTGTTTTTT.

This sequence joins TRBV7-6 and TRBJ2-1; 7 positions match TRBD2. CDR1 is SGHVS, CDR2 FNYEAQ, per germline. The CDR3 covers 15 residues. J lost 7 bases, V lost 2 bases, and 8 bases had no gene match. The CDR3 nucleotides read TGTGCCAGCAGCTTAACTAGCGAGCCTCGAAATGAGCAGTTCTTC. This codes for CASSLTSEPRNEQFF.

V is TRBV3-1 (or the pseudogene TRBV3-2) and J is TRBJ2-3; perhaps TRBD1 as D (6 bases). The CDR3 spans 11 residues. V gave up 3 bases and J gave up 15 bases, with 13 bases separating them. Germline V gives CDR1 LGHDT, CDR2 YNNKEL (reference sequence). The CDR3 nucleotides are TGTGCCAGCAGCCAGCTAGGGGGACGTTATTTT. Translating gives CASSQLGGRYF.

The rearrangement joins TRBV7-3 to TRBJ1-1, with D possibly being TRBD1 (5 bases). There are 13 residues in the CDR3. V shed 5 bases and J shed 4 bases, with 11 bases lying between them. Germline CDR1 and CDR2: SGHTA and FQGTGA. The CDR3 reads CASSTTGGTEAFF. The CDR3, as DNA: TGTGCCAGCAGCACCACAGGTGGCACTGAAGCTTTCTTT.

The chain links TRBV10-2 to TRBJ2-2, with TRBD2 matching over 8 bases. Trimming at V came to 0 bases and at J to 5 bases, leaving 5 bases not matched to a gene. Germline CDR1 WSHSY, CDR2 SAAADI. The CDR3 sequence is 16 residues long. DNA for the CDR3: TGCGCCAGCAGTGAGTCGACGGGGGGGTGGACCGGGGAGCTGTTTTTT. Its translation is CASSESTGGWTGELFF.

The V gene is TRBV27, the J gene TRBJ2-1; 10 nucleotides match TRBD1. Germline V gene lookup returns CDR1 MNHEY and CDR2 SMNVEV (reference sequence). The CDR3 consists of 15 residues. The ends lost 7 bases at V and 4 bases at J; junction bases unmatched: 7. CDR3 loop: CASNPGTGVYNEQFF. The CDR3 coding sequence is TGTGCCAGCAACCCCGGGACAGGGGTGTACAATGAGCAGTTCTTC.

The CDR3 spells CASSDRDSPTGELFF. Written as DNA, the CDR3 is TGTGCCAGCAGTGACCGGGACAGCCCGACCGGGGAGCTGTTTTTT. V usage is TRBV6-4 and J usage is TRBJ2-2, with TRBD1 identical over 7 bases. The length of the CDR3 is 15 residues. CDR1 MRHNA and CDR2 SNTAGT come from the germline V gene. J was trimmed by 5 bases and V by 2 bases; bases with no gene match: 5.

The genes are TRBV6-5 and TRBJ2-2; 7 nucleotides agree with TRBD1. Per the germline V gene, CDR1 is MNHEY and CDR2 is SVGAGI. The CDR3 has 15 residues. Losses at the gene ends were 2 bases for V and 6 bases for J; bases not matched to a gene: 6. As DNA, the CDR3 is TGTGCCAGCAGTTACAGACAGGGATGGTCCGGGGAGCTGTTTTTT. Amino acid sequence: CASSYRQGWSGELFF.